The T cell receptor (beta chain) described here comes from a study of blood T cell repertoires in COVID-19. V gave up 0 bases and J gave up 1 base, with 6 bases separating them. CDR1 is SGDLS and CDR2 is YYNGEE in the germline V gene. The CDR3 spans 14 residues. Sequencing was performed with immunoSEQ multiplex PCR; in TCRdb, only in-frame clones are kept and a portion is missing. The sample records about 47,000 clones, about 71% being singletons. This sequence originates from a woman in her 70s with acute or convalescent COVID-19. The sample consisted of peripheral blood. V is TRBV9 and J is TRBJ2-3, with D possibly matching TRBD1 (6 bases). DNA for the CDR3: TGTGCCAGCAGCGTAGACAGGGGCACAGATACGCAGTATTTT. This codes for CASSVDRGTDTQYF.